Listed below are T cell receptor beta chains from one sample, sequenced in a study of Graves' ophthalmopathy and Graves' hyperthyroidism. MiXCR, run by TCRdb on the multiplex PCR reads, gives a single entry per CDR3 protein. The sample has a few hundred thousand distinct CDR3 sequences; approximately 35% are singletons. The sequencing input was peripheral blood or thyroid tissue (not recorded which). Receptors originate from an adult man with Graves' hyperthyroidism. The CDR3 runs from the conserved cysteine through the conserved F or W. The D gene is left open where the match is weak. For some rows the clone size is stated as once, few or many, or as a class when expanded; others skip it.

>TRBV2|few|TRBJ2-1|NA
CASSGGQRPYDNEQFF
TGTGCCAGCAGTGGAGGACAGCGACCCTACGACAATGAGCAGTTCTTC
>TRBV29-1|many|TRBJ1-1|NA
CSVQVVNTEAFF
TGCAGCGTTCAGGTCGTGAACACTGAAGCTTTCTTT
>TRBV12-3/TRBV12-4|many|TRBJ1-2|NA
CASSLEARVCTF
TGTGCCAGCAGTTTAGAGGCCAGGGTTTGCACCTTC
>TRBV11-3|many|TRBJ2-7|TRBD2
CASSSEGTSYEQYF
TGTGCTAGCAGCTCGGAGGGGACTAGCTACGAGCAGTACTTC
>TRBV7-9|few|TRBJ2-6|TRBD1
CASRQRQGANVLTF
TGTGCCAGCAGGCAAAGACAGGGAGCCAACGTCCTGACTTTC
>TRBV2|many|TRBJ1-5|NA
CASQDLDSSNQPQHF
TGTGCCAGCCAAGACCTCGACAGTAGCAATCAGCCCCAGCATTTT
>TRBV2|NA|TRBJ1-2|TRBD1
CASSRQGAGGNMHYGYTF
TGTGCCAGCAGCCGACAGGGGGCCGGTGGAAACATGCACTATGGCTACACCTTC
>TRBV2|NA|TRBJ1-5|TRBD1
CASSLRDRPYNENQPQHF
TGTGCCAGCAGTCTCCGGGACAGACCCTACAATGAGAATCAGCCCCAGCATTTT
>TRBV6-2/TRBV6-3|many|TRBJ1-5|NA
CASMDTLPQHF
TGTGCCAGCATGGACACCCTGCCCCAGCATTTT
>TRBV24-1|few|TRBJ2-2|NA
CASSVWSNPGSGELFF
TGTGCCAGCAGTGTCTGGTCTAACCCCGGGAGCGGGGAGCTGTTTTTT
>TRBV29-1|once|TRBJ2-5|NA
CSAMNRWEETQCF
TGCAGCGCCATGAACAGGTGGGAAGAGACCCAGTGCTTC
>TRBV29-1|many|TRBJ1-2|TRBD1
CSGWDREDYGYTF
TGCAGCGGCTGGGACAGGGAAGACTATGGCTACACCTTC
>TRBV7-9|NA|TRBJ1-3|NA
CASSLAGPDTIYF
TGTGCCAGCAGCTTAGCTGGGCCCGACACCATATATTTT
>TRBV20-1|once|TRBJ1-4|NA
CGAGEDEKLFF
TGCGGTGCCGGGGAGGATGAAAAACTGTTTTTT
>TRBV7-8|NA|TRBJ1-5|NA
CASSLGGAGDPREPQHF
TGTGCCAGCAGCTTAGGCGGGGCAGGGGATCCCAGGGAGCCCCAGCATTTT
>TRBV7-9|NA|TRBJ2-7|TRBD2
CASSLVGSGRAVEQYF
TGTGCCAGCAGCTTAGTAGGTAGCGGGAGGGCCGTTGAGCAGTACTTC
>TRBV20-1|many|TRBJ2-5|NA
CSAIRGYQETQYF
TGCAGTGCTATTAGGGGGTACCAAGAGACCCAGTACTTC
>TRBV12-3/TRBV12-4|many|TRBJ1-5|NA
CASSLEGLGDQPQHF
TGTGCCAGCAGTTTAGAAGGTTTGGGAGATCAGCCCCAGCATTTT
>TRBV7-6|many|TRBJ2-6|NA
CASSIHTGSGANVLTF
TGTGCCAGCAGCATACACACAGGGTCTGGGGCCAACGTCCTGACTTTC
>TRBV13|many|TRBJ1-1|TRBD1
CASSFSMDRENTEAFF
TGTGCCAGCAGCTTCTCGATGGACAGGGAGAACACTGAAGCTTTCTTT
>TRBV7-8|many|TRBJ2-2|NA
CASSLGATGELFF
TGTGCCAGCAGCTTAGGCGCGACCGGGGAGCTGTTTTTT
>TRBV29-1|many|TRBJ1-5|TRBD1
CSVLQGAGQPQHF
TGCAGCGTGTTACAGGGGGCTGGGCAGCCCCAGCATTTT
>TRBV19|many|TRBJ1-4|NA
CASTPRGAVNEKLFF
TGTGCCAGTACGCCGAGGGGGGCCGTTAATGAAAAACTGTTTTTT
>TRBV10-3|NA|TRBJ1-3|NA
CATQIARGNTIYF
TGTGCCACGCAGATCGCCCGGGGAAACACCATATATTTT
>TRBV4-2|many|TRBJ2-7|NA
CASSQEVSVRSYEQYF
TGTGCCAGCAGCCAAGAGGTGAGCGTTCGCTCCTACGAGCAGTACTTC
>TRBV5-8|many|TRBJ1-1|NA
CASSLSQGGDEAFF
TGTGCCAGCAGCTTGAGTCAGGGAGGGGATGAAGCTTTCTTT
>TRBV29-1|NA|TRBJ2-7|TRBD1
CSVGTGLDEQYF
TGCAGCGTTGGGACAGGGTTGGACGAGCAGTACTTC
>TRBV19|NA|TRBJ2-5|TRBD2
CASSSPAGGETQYF
TGTGCCAGTAGTTCCCCCGCGGGGGGAGAGACCCAGTACTTC
>TRBV24-1|NA|TRBJ1-6|NA
CATSDGISNSPLHF
TGTGCCACCAGTGACGGGATTTCTAATTCACCCCTCCACTTT
>TRBV29-1|NA|TRBJ2-7|TRBD2
CSVTLAREGAYEQYF
TGCAGCGTCACCCTAGCGCGGGAGGGGGCCTACGAGCAGTACTTC
>TRBV29-1|many|TRBJ1-4|NA
CSVRGTPKEKLFF
TGCAGCGTCCGGGGGACACCGAAGGAAAAACTGTTTTTT
>TRBV7-9|few|TRBJ2-3|NA
CASSSARGGEDTQYF
TGTGCCAGCAGCTCGGCCAGAGGGGGGGAGGATACGCAGTATTTT
>TRBV20-1|many|TRBJ2-7|TRBD2
CSARDGSGTSGSYEQYF
TGCAGTGCTAGAGATGGATCGGGGACTAGCGGTTCCTACGAGCAGTACTTC
>TRBV7-9|NA|TRBJ2-5|TRBD1
CASSLSTGTGAQETQYF
TGTGCCAGCAGCCTAAGCACCGGGACAGGGGCTCAAGAGACCCAGTACTTC
>TRBV29-1|NA|TRBJ1-1|TRBD1
CSAGLGTGSTEAFF
TGCAGCGCCGGACTGGGGACAGGCAGCACTGAAGCTTTCTTT
>TRBV10-3|NA|TRBJ2-7|TRBD2
CAISDSSGDYEQYF
TGTGCCATCAGTGACTCTAGCGGGGACTACGAGCAGTACTTC
>TRBV28|few|TRBJ2-7|NA
CASSPPGPSYEQYF
TGTGCCAGCAGTCCCCCCGGACCCTCCTACGAGCAGTACTTC
>TRBV5-8|many|TRBJ2-5|NA
CASSFRDKETQYF
TGTGCCAGCAGCTTCAGGGACAAAGAGACCCAGTACTTC
>TRBV29-1|many|TRBJ1-4|NA
CSVHSWQENEKLFF
TGCAGCGTTCATTCGTGGCAGGAGAATGAAAAACTGTTTTTT
>TRBV10-3|NA|TRBJ2-2|TRBD2
CASSPPPGLGWAGELFF
TGTGCCAGCAGTCCCCCCCCGGGACTAGGATGGGCCGGGGAGCTGTTTTTT
>TRBV11-1|NA|TRBJ1-6|NA
CASSSTGSNSPLHF
TGTGCCAGCAGTTCAACAGGGTCTAATTCACCCCTCCACTTT
>TRBV2|many|TRBJ1-1|NA
CASRVSSVSTEAFF
TGTGCCAGCAGAGTTAGTAGTGTGAGCACTGAAGCTTTCTTT
>TRBV2|medium-sized|TRBJ1-1|NA
CASSEAHRGAFF
TGTGCCAGCAGTGAGGCCCATAGGGGAGCTTTCTTT
>TRBV25-1|NA|TRBJ2-1|NA
CASSGPAWEQFF
TGTGCCAGCAGTGGCCCCGCCTGGGAGCAGTTCTTC
>TRBV7-8|few|TRBJ2-1|TRBD2
CASSLAGLTNEQFF
TGTGCCAGCAGCTTAGCGGGACTAACCAATGAGCAGTTCTTC
>TRBV2|many|TRBJ2-5|NA
CASSERGYQETQYF
TGTGCCAGCAGTGAACGGGGGTACCAAGAGACCCAGTACTTC
>TRBV30|NA|TRBJ1-1|NA
CAWSRIGGTNTEAFF
TGTGCCTGGAGCCGTATTGGGGGAACGAACACTGAAGCTTTCTTT
>TRBV19|many|TRBJ2-7|NA
CASSPAQAGAYEQYF
TGTGCCAGTAGTCCCGCCCAGGCTGGGGCCTACGAGCAGTACTTC
>TRBV7-7|few|TRBJ2-1|NA
CASSLSLGSGEQFF
TGTGCTAGCAGCTTATCCCTGGGGTCGGGTGAGCAGTTCTTC
>TRBV6-6|NA|TRBJ1-2|NA
CASSWDSLNYGYTF
TGTGCCAGCAGTTGGGACTCCCTCAACTATGGCTACACCTTC
>TRBV25-1|NA|TRBJ1-2|TRBD1
CASSGGTGYGYTF
TGTGCCAGCAGTGGAGGGACAGGTTATGGCTACACCTTC
>TRBV19|NA|TRBJ2-6|NA
CACSVFGSGANVLTF
TGTGCCTGTAGTGTATTTGGCTCTGGGGCCAACGTCCTGACTTTC
>TRBV5-5|NA|TRBJ2-7|NA
CTSSFYASGEQYF
TGTACCAGCAGCTTTTATGCTTCTGGTGAGCAGTACTTC
>TRBV10-3|NA|TRBJ2-7|TRBD1
CAIRPGQGFREQYF
TGTGCCATCAGGCCGGGACAGGGGTTTCGCGAGCAGTACTTC
>TRBV6-5|few|TRBJ2-7|TRBD2
CASSVSSGSFAYEQYF
TGTGCCAGCAGTGTTAGTAGCGGGAGCTTCGCCTACGAGCAGTACTTC